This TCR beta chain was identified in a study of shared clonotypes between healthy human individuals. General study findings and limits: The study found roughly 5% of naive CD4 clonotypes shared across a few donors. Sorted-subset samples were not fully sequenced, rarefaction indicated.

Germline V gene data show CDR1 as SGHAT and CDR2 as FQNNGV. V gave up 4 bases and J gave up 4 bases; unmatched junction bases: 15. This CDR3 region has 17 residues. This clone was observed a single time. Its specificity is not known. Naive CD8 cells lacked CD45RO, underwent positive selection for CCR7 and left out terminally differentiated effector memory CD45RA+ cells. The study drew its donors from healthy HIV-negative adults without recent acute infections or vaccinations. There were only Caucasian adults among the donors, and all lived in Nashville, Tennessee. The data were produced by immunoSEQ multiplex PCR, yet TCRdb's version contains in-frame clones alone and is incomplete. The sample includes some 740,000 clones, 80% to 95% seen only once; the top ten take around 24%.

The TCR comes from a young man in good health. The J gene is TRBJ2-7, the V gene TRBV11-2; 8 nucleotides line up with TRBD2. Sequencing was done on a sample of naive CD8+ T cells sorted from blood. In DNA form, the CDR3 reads TGTGCCAGCAGCTCCTGGGAGGAGAGCGGGAGACCGTACGAGCAGTACTTC. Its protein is CASSSWEESGRPYEQYF.